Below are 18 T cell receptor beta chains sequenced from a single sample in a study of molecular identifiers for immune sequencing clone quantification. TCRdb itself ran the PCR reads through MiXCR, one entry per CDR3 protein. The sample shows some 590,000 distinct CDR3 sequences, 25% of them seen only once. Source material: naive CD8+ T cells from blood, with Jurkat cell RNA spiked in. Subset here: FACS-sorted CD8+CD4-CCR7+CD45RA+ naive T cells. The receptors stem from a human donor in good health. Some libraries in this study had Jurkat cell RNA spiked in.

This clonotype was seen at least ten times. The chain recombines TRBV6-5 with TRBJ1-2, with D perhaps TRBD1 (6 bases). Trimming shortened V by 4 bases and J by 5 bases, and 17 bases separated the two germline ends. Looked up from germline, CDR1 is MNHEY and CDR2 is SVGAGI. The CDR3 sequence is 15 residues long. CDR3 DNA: TGTGCCAGCAGTTTGGTGGGGGGCGCCACATATGGCTACACCTTC. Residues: CASSLVGGATYGYTF.

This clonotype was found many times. In DNA, the CDR3 is TGTGCCAGCAGCGATCGACAGGGATCGGTTTCTGGAAACACCATATATTTT. It encodes CASSDRQGSVSGNTIYF. The genes are TRBV28 and TRBJ1-3; 7 nucleotides align to TRBD1. With 6 bases clipped from V and 1 base from J, the junction kept 12 bases outside the gene matches. Per germline, CDR1 MDHEN and CDR2 SYDVKM. The CDR3 extends over 17 amino acids. Drawing the rest from reference TRBV28 and TRBJ1-3, the complete variable domain is DVKVTQSSRYLVKRTGEKVFLECVQDMDHENMFWYRQDPGLGLRLIYFSYDVKMKEKGDIPEGYSVSREKKERFSLILESASTNQTSMYLCASSDRQGSVSGNTIYFGEGSWLTVV.

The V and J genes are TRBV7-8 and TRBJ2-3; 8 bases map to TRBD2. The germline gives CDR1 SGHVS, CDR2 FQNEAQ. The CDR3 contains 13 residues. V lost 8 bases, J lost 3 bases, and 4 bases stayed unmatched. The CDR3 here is CASRSGETDTQYF. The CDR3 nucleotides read TGTGCCAGCCGTAGCGGGGAAACAGATACGCAGTATTTT.

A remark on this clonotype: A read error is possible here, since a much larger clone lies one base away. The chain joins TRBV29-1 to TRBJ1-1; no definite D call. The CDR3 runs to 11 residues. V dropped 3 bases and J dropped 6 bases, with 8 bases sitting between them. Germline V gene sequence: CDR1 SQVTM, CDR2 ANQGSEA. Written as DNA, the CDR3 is TGCAGCGTTGATCTCCAGGCTGAAGCTTTCTTT. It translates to CSVDLQAEAFF.

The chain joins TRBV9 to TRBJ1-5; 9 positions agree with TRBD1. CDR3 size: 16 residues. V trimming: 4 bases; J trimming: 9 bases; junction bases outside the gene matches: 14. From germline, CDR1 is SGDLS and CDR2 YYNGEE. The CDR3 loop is CASSPEGTGLLGPQHF. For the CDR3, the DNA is TGTGCCAGCAGCCCGGAAGGGACAGGGCTCCTGGGGCCCCAGCATTTT.

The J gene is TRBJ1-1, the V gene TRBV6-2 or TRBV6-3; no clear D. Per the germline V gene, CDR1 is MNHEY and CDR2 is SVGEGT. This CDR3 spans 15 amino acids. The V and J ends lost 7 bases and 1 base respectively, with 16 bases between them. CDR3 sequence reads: CASTLRTLTNTEAFF. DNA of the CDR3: TGTGCCAGCACCCTCCGGACGCTTACGAACACTGAAGCTTTCTTT.

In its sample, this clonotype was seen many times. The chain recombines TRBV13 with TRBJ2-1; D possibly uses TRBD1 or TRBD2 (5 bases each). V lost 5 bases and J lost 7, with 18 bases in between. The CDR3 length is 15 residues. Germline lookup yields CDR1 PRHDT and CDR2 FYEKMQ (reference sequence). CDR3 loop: CASSVKTGAHNEQFF. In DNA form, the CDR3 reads TGTGCCAGCAGCGTGAAAACCGGGGCCCATAATGAGCAGTTCTTC.

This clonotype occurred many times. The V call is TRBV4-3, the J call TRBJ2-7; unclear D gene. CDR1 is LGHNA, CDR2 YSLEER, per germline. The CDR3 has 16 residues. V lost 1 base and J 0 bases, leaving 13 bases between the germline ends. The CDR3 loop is CASSQVFAGFSYEQYF. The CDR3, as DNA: TGCGCCAGCAGCCAAGTTTTCGCCGGATTCTCCTACGAGCAGTACTTC.

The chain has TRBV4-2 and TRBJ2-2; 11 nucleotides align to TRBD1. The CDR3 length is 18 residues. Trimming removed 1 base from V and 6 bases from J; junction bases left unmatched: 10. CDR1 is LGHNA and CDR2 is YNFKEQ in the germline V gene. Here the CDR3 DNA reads TGTGCCAGCAGCCAAGTGGGACAGGGGGGATCGTTGGCCGGGGAGCTGTTTTTT. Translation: CASSQVGQGGSLAGELFF.

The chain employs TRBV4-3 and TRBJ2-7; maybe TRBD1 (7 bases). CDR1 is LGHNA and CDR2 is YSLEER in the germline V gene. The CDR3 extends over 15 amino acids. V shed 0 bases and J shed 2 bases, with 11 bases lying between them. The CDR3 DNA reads TGCGCCAGCAGCCAAGAACCAGGGGGGACCTACGAGCAGTACTTC. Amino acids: CASSQEPGGTYEQYF.

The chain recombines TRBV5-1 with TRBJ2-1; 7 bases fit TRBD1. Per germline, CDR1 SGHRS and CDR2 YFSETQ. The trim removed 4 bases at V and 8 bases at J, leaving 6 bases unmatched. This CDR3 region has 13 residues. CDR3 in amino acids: CASSADRVYEQFF. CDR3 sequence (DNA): TGCGCCAGCAGCGCCGACAGGGTATATGAGCAGTTCTTC.

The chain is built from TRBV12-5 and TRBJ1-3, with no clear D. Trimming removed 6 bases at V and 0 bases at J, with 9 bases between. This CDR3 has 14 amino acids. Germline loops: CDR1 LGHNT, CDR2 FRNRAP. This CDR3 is CASGAGSSGNTIYF. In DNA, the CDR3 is TGTGCTAGTGGCGCGGGGAGCTCTGGAAACACCATATATTTT.

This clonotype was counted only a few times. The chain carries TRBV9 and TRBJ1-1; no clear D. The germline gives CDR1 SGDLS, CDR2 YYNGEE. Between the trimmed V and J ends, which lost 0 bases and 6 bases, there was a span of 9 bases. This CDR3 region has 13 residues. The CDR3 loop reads CASSVGERAEAFF. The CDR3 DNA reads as TGTGCCAGCAGCGTAGGAGAAAGGGCTGAAGCTTTCTTT. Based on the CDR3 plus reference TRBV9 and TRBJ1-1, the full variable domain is DSGVTQTPKHLITATGQRVTLRCSPRSGDLSVYWYQQSLDQGLQFLIQYYNGEERAKGNILERFSAQQFPDLHSELNLSSLELGDSALYFCASSVGERAEAFFGQGTRLTVV.

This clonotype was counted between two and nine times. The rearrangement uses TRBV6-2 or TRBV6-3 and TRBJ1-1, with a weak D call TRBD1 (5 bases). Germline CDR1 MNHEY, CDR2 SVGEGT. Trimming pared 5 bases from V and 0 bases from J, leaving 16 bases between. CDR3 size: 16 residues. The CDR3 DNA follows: TGTGCCAGCAGTAACTACTGGGACGGAATGAACACTGAAGCTTTCTTT. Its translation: CASSNYWDGMNTEAFF.

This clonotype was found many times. CDR3 amino acids: CASSRGTSGRVSDTQYF. The CDR3 coding sequence is TGTGCCAGCAGCCGCGGGACTAGCGGGAGGGTATCAGATACGCAGTATTTT. This chain links TRBV13 with TRBJ2-3, with 16 bases fitting TRBD2. This CDR3 is built from 17 residues. Germline-derived CDR1 and CDR2 are PRHDT and FYEKMQ (reference sequence). V gave up 5 bases and J gave up 4 bases; unmatched junction bases: 6.

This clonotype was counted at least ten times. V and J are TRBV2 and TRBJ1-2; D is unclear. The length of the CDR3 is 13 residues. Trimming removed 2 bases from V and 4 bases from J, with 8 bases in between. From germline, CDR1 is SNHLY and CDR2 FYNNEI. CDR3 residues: CASSETASYGYTF. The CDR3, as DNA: TGTGCCAGCAGTGAAACAGCCAGCTATGGCTACACCTTC.

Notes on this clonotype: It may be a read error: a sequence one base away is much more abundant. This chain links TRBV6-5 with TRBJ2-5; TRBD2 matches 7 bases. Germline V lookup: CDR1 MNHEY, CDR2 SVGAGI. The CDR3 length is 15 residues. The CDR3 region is CASSYAGTNQEAQYF. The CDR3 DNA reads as TGTGCCAGCAGTTACGCCGGGACTAACCAAGAGGCCCAGTACTTC.

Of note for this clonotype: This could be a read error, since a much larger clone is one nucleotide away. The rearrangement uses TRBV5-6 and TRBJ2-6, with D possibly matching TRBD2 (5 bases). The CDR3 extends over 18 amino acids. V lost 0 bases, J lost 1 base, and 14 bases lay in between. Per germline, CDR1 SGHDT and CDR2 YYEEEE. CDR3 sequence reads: CASSLAGDSVSGANVLTF. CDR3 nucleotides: TGTGCCAGCAGCTTGGCCGGGGATTCGGTATCTGGGGCCAACGTCCTGACTTTC. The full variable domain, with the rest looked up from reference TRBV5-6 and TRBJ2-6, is DAGVTQSPTHLIKTRGQQVTLRCSPKSGHDTVSWYQQALGQGPQFIFQYYEEEERQRGNFPDRFSGHQFPNYSSELNVNALLLGDSALYLCASSLAGDSVSGANVLTFGAGSRLTVL.